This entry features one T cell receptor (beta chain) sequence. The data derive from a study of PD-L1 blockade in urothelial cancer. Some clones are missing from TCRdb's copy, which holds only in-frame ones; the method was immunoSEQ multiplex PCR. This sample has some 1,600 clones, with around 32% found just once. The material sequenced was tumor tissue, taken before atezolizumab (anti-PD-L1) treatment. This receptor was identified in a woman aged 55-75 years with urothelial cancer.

Here the CDR3 reads CATSRVGGGYGYTF. The CDR3 coding sequence is TGTGCCACCAGCAGAGTGGGAGGGGGCTATGGCTACACCTTC. The chain employs TRBV15 and TRBJ1-2; tentatively, D is TRBD1 (6 bases). Germline values: CDR1 LNHNV, CDR2 YYDKDF (reference sequence). CDR3 size: 14 residues. V was pared by 1 base and J by 4 bases, with 10 bases between. Using reference TRBV15 and TRBJ1-2 for the parts outside the CDR3, the full variable domain is DAMVIQNPRYQVTQFGKPVTLSCSQTLNHNVMYWYQQKSSQAPKLLFHYYDKDFNNEADTPDNFQSRRPNTSFCFLDIRSPGLGDTAMYLCATSRVGGGYGYTFGSGTRLTVV.